A selection of T cell receptor beta chains follows, all from one sample in a study of early T cells in non-severe SARS-CoV-2 infection. TCRdb fed the 5' RACE reads into MiXCR, producing one record per CDR3 protein. This sample carries approximately 52,000 distinct CDR3 sequences, around 8% of them seen once, and the ten largest clones take around a tenth. Sequencing used whole blood. All receptors come from an adult who was a healthcare worker with PCR-confirmed SARS-CoV-2 infection or an uninfected control (not recorded which). Both conserved end residues are part of each CDR3. A D gene is named only where the DNA matches it firmly. Clone size appears in some rows only: once, few, many, or a class for an expanded clone.

>TRBJ1-1|many|TRBD1|TRBV9
CASSPRQGWTEAFF
TGTGCCAGCAGCCCTAGACAGGGGTGGACTGAAGCTTTCTTT
>TRBJ1-5|many|TRBD1|TRBV20-1
CSALTGGGQPQHF
TGCAGTGCTCTGACAGGGGGTGGTCAGCCCCAGCATTTT
>TRBJ2-1|many|-|TRBV7-6
CASSLPGGSRHNEQFF
TGTGCCAGCAGCTTACCCGGCGGGTCCCGTCACAATGAGCAGTTCTTC
>TRBJ1-1|few|TRBD1|TRBV6-6
CASSFTGQGGTEAFF
TGTGCCAGCAGTTTTACCGGACAGGGTGGAACTGAAGCTTTCTTT
>TRBJ2-3|few|-|TRBV10-1
CASSGEVTDTQYF
TGCGCCAGCAGTGGGGAGGTGACAGATACGCAGTATTTT
>TRBJ2-7|many|-|TRBV7-8
CASSSTQVHEQYF
TGTGCCAGCAGCTCAACCCAGGTACACGAGCAGTACTTC
>TRBJ1-1|-|-|TRBV4-2
CASSQDLGTEAFF
TGTGCCAGCAGCCAAGATCTTGGCACTGAAGCTTTCTTT
>TRBJ2-6|-|-|TRBV10-3
CAISSSGVGANVLTF
TGTGCCATCTCAAGCTCAGGGGTCGGGGCCAACGTCCTGACTTTC
>TRBJ2-2|many|TRBD2|TRBV18
CASSPLAGTNTGELFF
TGTGCCAGCTCACCACTAGCGGGAACGAACACCGGGGAGCTGTTTTTT
>TRBJ2-1|few|TRBD1|TRBV27
CASSPLTGTSYNEQFF
TGTGCCAGCAGTCCATTGACAGGGACCTCCTACAATGAGCAGTTCTTC
>TRBJ1-6|many|-|TRBV5-1
CASWEGAHGRGAPLHF
TGCGCCAGCTGGGAGGGTGCGCACGGCCGTGGGGCACCCCTCCACTTT